This T cell receptor (beta chain) was identified during a study of T-cell reconstitution after alpha-beta-depleted transplantation in children. Unique molecular identifiers were built into the TCRbeta library. One entry per CDR3 protein results from TCRdb running MiXCR on the PCR reads. Of about 200,000 distinct CDR3 sequences listed, around 5.9% are singletons. Whole-study findings and limits: One year after transplant, T-cell counts and diversity came mostly from newly produced T cells.

This clonotype was observed at least ten times. The target antigen is unknown. This sequence originates from a girl in the first two years of life with combined immunodeficiency, due to receive a stem cell transplant. The sample in question was PBMCs, obtained before TCRalphabeta/CD19-depleted stem cell transplant.

This CDR3 reads CASSFMGNEQYF. CDR3 nucleotides: TGTGCCAGCAGCTTTATGGGCAACGAGCAGTACTTC. The rearrangement joins TRBV7-2 to TRBJ2-7; unclear D gene. Germline V gives CDR1 SGHTA, CDR2 FQGNSA. V was trimmed by 3 bases and J by 5 bases, leaving 8 bases between them. This CDR3 is 12 amino acids long.